The 32 T cell receptor beta chains below come from one sample, sequenced in a study of T cells in localized non-small cell lung cancer. Data came from immunoSEQ multiplex PCR; TCRdb stores just in-frame clones and leaves some out. The top ten clones hold 2.5% of a sample with approximately 45,000 clones, about 88% of them seen once. The source material was PBMCs, sampled before any cancer treatment. The receptors here all came from a man between 35 and 75 years old with stage II lung adenocarcinoma.

The genes are TRBV19 and TRBJ2-5, with 12 bases fitting TRBD2. The germline CDR1 and CDR2 sequences are LNHDA and SQIVND (reference sequence). Unmatched junction bases numbered 6, after V lost 4 bases and J lost 0 bases. The CDR3 consists of 17 residues. DNA of the CDR3: TGTGCCAGTAGTACCCCGCGACTAGCGGGGGACCAAGAGACCCAGTACTTC. Its protein product is CASSTPRLAGDQETQYF.

The chain uses TRBV7-8 and TRBJ2-3, with 12 bases matching TRBD2. The CDR3 totals 17 residues. Unmatched junction bases numbered 12, after V lost 4 bases and J lost 7 bases. In germline, CDR1 is SGHVS, CDR2 FQNEAQ. CDR3 residues: CASSSGQSGLAGYTQYF. For the CDR3, the DNA is TGTGCCAGCAGCTCTGGTCAATCGGGACTAGCGGGTTATACGCAGTATTTT. The variable domain in full, with the rest retrieved from reference TRBV7-8 and TRBJ2-3, is GAGVSQSPRYKVAKRGQDVALRCDPISGHVSLFWYQQALGQGPEFLTYFQNEAQLDKSGLPSDRFFAERPEGSVSTLKIQRTQQEDSAVYLCASSSGQSGLAGYTQYFGPGTRLTVL.

This rearrangement joins TRBV6-1 to TRBJ1-6; D gene uncertain. Trimming took off 7 bases at V and 2 bases at J, with 12 bases between the two ends. Germline V lookup: CDR1 MNHNS, CDR2 SASEGT. CDR3 length: 15 amino acids. The CDR3, as DNA: TGTGCCAGCACGAGGGAAGGAGCCTATAATTCACCCCTCCACTTT. It encodes CASTREGAYNSPLHF.

V gene TRBV7-3 combines with J gene TRBJ1-4; tentatively, D is TRBD1 (6 bases). The V gene's germline CDR1 is SGHTA and CDR2 FQGTGA. CDR3 length: 18 residues. V lost 0 bases, J lost 4 bases, and 18 bases lay in between. CDR3 sequence reads: CASSLTFSRAGVNEKLFF. The CDR3 DNA reads TGTGCCAGCAGCTTAACATTTTCGAGGGCAGGGGTTAATGAAAAACTGTTTTTT.

The chain is built from TRBV7-2 and TRBJ1-4; D is unresolved. Trimming cost V 4 bases and J 5 bases, with 17 bases left between them. Germline loops: CDR1 SGHTA, CDR2 FQGNSA. This CDR3 is built from 16 residues. In nucleotides, the CDR3 is TGTGCCAGCAGCTCCCTGGGATGGGGTCGAAATGAAAAACTGTTTTTT. Residues: CASSSLGWGRNEKLFF.

The V call is TRBV2, the J call TRBJ2-7; no clear D gene. Trimming took off 4 bases at V and 4 bases at J, with 11 bases between the two ends. Germline loops: CDR1 SNHLY, CDR2 FYNNEI. The CDR3 totals 13 residues. The CDR3 DNA follows: TGTGCCAGCAGTGTTGGACGGTCTTACGAGCAGTACTTC. Its translation is CASSVGRSYEQYF.

CDR3 residues: CASSLGQGNTIYF. CDR3 bases: TGCGCCAGCAGCTTGGGACAGGGAAACACCATATATTTT. V is TRBV5-1 and J is TRBJ1-3, with a weak D call TRBD1 (5 bases). There are 13 residues in the CDR3. Germline V gives CDR1 SGHRS, CDR2 YFSETQ. Trimming removed 0 bases at V and 4 bases at J, with 5 bases between.

V and J are TRBV6-6 and TRBJ1-2; D ambiguous. The CDR3 loop spans 14 amino acids. Germline CDR1 is MNHNY and CDR2 is SVGAGI (reference sequence). Trimming stripped 2 bases from V and 3 bases from J, with 10 bases between. CDR3 DNA sequence: TGTGCCAGCAGTTACAGAGAGGGAGACTATGGCTACACCTTC. Translating it yields CASSYREGDYGYTF.

This clone was found a few times. The chain couples TRBV9 to TRBJ2-2; D is undetermined. CDR3 length equals 14 residues. Germline V gives CDR1 SGDLS, CDR2 YYNGEE. V shed 2 bases and J shed 5 bases, with 10 bases lying between them. The CDR3 loop reads CASSVGDTTGELFF. CDR3 sequence (DNA): TGTGCCAGCAGCGTTGGGGATACTACCGGGGAGCTGTTTTTT.

This clone was counted only a few times. The rearrangement links TRBV6-5 to TRBJ1-3; 7 nucleotides match TRBD1. This CDR3 is built from 15 residues. Germline V gene data show CDR1 as MNHEY and CDR2 as SVGAGI. The V and J ends lost 2 bases and 3 bases, in that order; junction bases with no gene match: 4. CDR3: CASSYQQGFGNTIYF. In nucleotides, the CDR3 is TGTGCCAGCAGTTACCAACAGGGGTTTGGAAACACCATATATTTT.

The chain combines TRBV6-1 with TRBJ1-1, with 8 bases that match TRBD1. Germline CDR1 MNHNS, CDR2 SASEGT. V lost 2 bases, J lost 3 bases, and 2 bases stayed unmatched. The CDR3 has 14 residues. Here the CDR3 reads CASSETDRDTEAFF. CDR3 nucleotide sequence: TGTGCCAGCAGTGAAACGGACAGGGACACTGAAGCTTTCTTT.

This clone was detected a few times. The chain combines TRBV9 with TRBJ1-1; D gene uncertain. Germline lookup yields CDR1 SGDLS and CDR2 YYNGEE. Trimming left V 0 bases short and J 6 bases short, with 18 bases between. CDR3 length: 16 residues. CDR3: CASSVEGSRNTAEAFF. In nucleotides, the CDR3 is TGTGCCAGCAGCGTAGAAGGGTCCAGGAACACAGCTGAAGCTTTCTTT.

Details on this clone: One end of the junction does not line up with germline, which may come from a read error. The rearrangement joins TRBV6-1 to TRBJ2-7, with TRBD1 matching 7 bases. This CDR3 has 16 residues. Per germline, CDR1 MNHNS and CDR2 SASEGT. As DNA, the CDR3 is TGTGCCAGCAGGGAAGGGTCGACAGGGAGCCCCTACGAGCAGTACTTC. It codes for CASREGSTGSPYEQYF.

CDR3 in amino acids: CSVVKGPNQPQYF. The CDR3 DNA sequence: TGCAGCGTTGTAAAGGGGCCGAATCAGCCCCAGTATTTT. The genes are TRBV29-1 and TRBJ1-5; possible D gene TRBD1, 5 bases. The J call may be mistaken, given a closer DNA end match to TRBJ2-3. The CDR3 sequence is 13 residues long. From germline, CDR1 is SQVTM and CDR2 ANQGSEA.

V is TRBV6-6 and J is TRBJ1-1; possible D gene TRBD1, 6 bases. Germline CDR1 is MNHNY and CDR2 is SVGAGI (reference sequence). This CDR3 is built from 13 residues. The V end was cut by 7 bases, the J end by 0 bases, with 9 bases between. The CDR3 loop reads CASMGAVNTEAFF. The CDR3, as DNA: TGTGCCAGCATGGGGGCGGTGAACACTGAAGCTTTCTTT.

This chain joins TRBV15 and TRBJ2-5; TRBD1 matches 8 bases. Germline CDR1 is LNHNV and CDR2 is YYDKDF (reference sequence). CDR3 length: 14 amino acids. The J segment lost 2 bases and the V segment lost 3 bases, leaving 2 bases of the junction unmatched. The CDR3 here is CATSSRDRQETQYF. Here the CDR3 DNA reads TGTGCCACCAGCAGCCGGGACAGGCAAGAGACCCAGTACTTC. Variable domain in full (rest from reference TRBV15 and TRBJ2-5): DAMVIQNPRYQVTQFGKPVTLSCSQTLNHNVMYWYQQKSSQAPKLLFHYYDKDFNNEADTPDNFQSRRPNTSFCFLDIRSPGLGDTAMYLCATSSRDRQETQYFGPGTRLLVL.

The chain joins TRBV6-5 to TRBJ1-2; D is undetermined. Deletions cut 6 bases from V and 4 bases from J, with 18 bases between. The CDR3 runs 15 residues. CDR1 is MNHEY and CDR2 is SVGAGI in the germline V gene. DNA for the CDR3: TGTGCCAGCAGCCCAGCCTCGATCCCGGCCTATGGCTACACCTTC. Protein: CASSPASIPAYGYTF.

Turning to this clone: Additional DNA sequences in this sample encode the identical CDR3. In nucleotides, the CDR3 is TGCGCCAGCAGCCTGGACAGTCAAGAGACCCAGTACTTC. This gives the protein CASSLDSQETQYF. The chain couples TRBV5-1 to TRBJ2-5; D is possibly TRBD1 (6 bases). V was pared by 4 bases and J by 2 bases, with 9 bases between. The CDR3 runs to 13 residues. The germline V gene has CDR1 SGHRS and CDR2 YFSETQ.

V gene TRBV6-1 combines with J gene TRBJ2-5, with D perhaps matching TRBD1 (5 bases). Trimming took 6 bases from V and 3 from J, leaving 8 bases between them. This CDR3 has 12 residues. CDR1 and CDR2 (germline): MNHNS, SASEGT. CDR3 sequence (DNA): TGTGCCAGCAGATCAGGGAAAGAGACCCAGTACTTC. This encodes CASRSGKETQYF.

J is TRBJ1-4 and V is TRBV6-1, with D possibly being TRBD1 (5 bases). Germline CDR1 reads MNHNS; CDR2 reads SASEGT. With 6 bases removed from V and 8 bases from J, the gap between germline ends came to 28 bases. The CDR3 loop spans 18 amino acids. CDR3 region: CASREFGTAFGDWEKLFF. The CDR3 DNA follows: TGTGCCAGCAGGGAATTTGGGACTGCCTTTGGCGATTGGGAAAAACTGTTTTTT.

The chain has TRBV30 and TRBJ2-3; 9 bases map to TRBD2. CDR3 length: 14 amino acids. Trimming removed 3 bases from V and 4 bases from J; junction bases left unmatched: 5. The germline CDR1 and CDR2 sequences are GTSNPN and SVGIG (reference sequence). The CDR3: CAWSEAGGSDTQYF. CDR3 DNA: TGTGCCTGGAGCGAAGCGGGGGGATCAGATACGCAGTATTTT.

This clone is a singleton in its sample. The rearrangement links TRBV27 to TRBJ2-1; 8 bases are a match to TRBD1. The CDR3 length is 15 residues. Germline-derived CDR1 and CDR2 are MNHEY and SMNVEV (reference sequence). V shed 4 bases, J shed 6 bases, and the junction held 8 bases outside the gene matches. This chain's CDR3 is CASSWGDRYLNEQFF. Here the CDR3 DNA reads TGTGCCAGCAGTTGGGGGGACAGGTATCTCAATGAGCAGTTCTTC.

This chain uses TRBV11-2 with TRBJ1-2; 7 nucleotides match TRBD1. Trimming cost V 4 bases and J 7 bases; bases outside gene matches: 3. The CDR3 has 12 residues. CDR1 is SGHAT, CDR2 FQNNGV, per germline. This CDR3 reads CASSYHRGGYTF. The DNA of the CDR3 is TGTGCCAGCAGCTACCACAGGGGTGGCTACACCTTC.

This clone was counted only a few times. This chain joins TRBV11-1 and TRBJ2-7; D is possibly TRBD2 (6 bases). The germline V and J ends were trimmed by 5 bases and 2 bases, with 13 bases remaining between them. Germline lookup yields CDR1 SGHAT and CDR2 FQDESV (reference sequence). The CDR3 runs 14 residues. The CDR3 region is CASSQWGETYEQYF. CDR3 coding DNA: TGTGCCAGCAGCCAATGGGGGGAGACCTACGAGCAGTACTTC.

The rearrangement uses TRBV10-3 and TRBJ2-1; D is unclear. This CDR3 is built from 11 residues. Germline V CDR1 and CDR2: ENHRY, SYGVKD. Between the trimmed V and J ends, which lost 1 base and 5 bases, there was a span of 0 bases. CDR3 in amino acids: CAISEYNEQFF. CDR3 nucleotides: TGTGCCATCAGTGAGTACAATGAGCAGTTCTTC.

This clone was observed a few times. The rearrangement uses TRBV7-6 and TRBJ2-5; no firm D call. V lost 4 bases to trimming and J lost 0 bases, with 6 bases between them. In germline, CDR1 is SGHVS, CDR2 FNYEAQ. CDR3 length equals 13 residues. Here the CDR3 DNA reads TGTGCCAGCAGCTCCGAGTACCAAGAGACCCAGTACTTC. The encoded protein is CASSSEYQETQYF.

This clone has a single count. The chain links TRBV5-1 to TRBJ2-1, with D possibly being TRBD1 (5 bases). This CDR3 has 14 amino acids. In germline, CDR1 is SGHRS, CDR2 YFSETQ. V lost 2 bases and J 4 bases, leaving 10 bases between the germline ends. In nucleotides, the CDR3 is TGCGCCAGCAGCTTAGGGGATAGGTACAATGAGCAGTTCTTC. This translates into CASSLGDRYNEQFF.

This chain uses TRBV11-1 with TRBJ2-5; D gene uncertain. Trimming shortened V by 3 bases and J by 2 bases, and 7 bases separated the two germline ends. Germline-derived CDR1 and CDR2 are SGHAT and FQDESV (reference sequence). The CDR3 spans 13 residues. CDR3 nucleotides: TGTGCCAGCAGCTTTTTGGGGCAAGAGACCCAGTACTTC. It encodes CASSFLGQETQYF.

The chain uses TRBV5-6 and TRBJ1-6; D ambiguous. Trimming removed 3 bases from V and 4 bases from J, with 17 bases in between. The CDR3 is made up of 17 amino acids. The germline V gene encodes CDR1 SGHDT and CDR2 YYEEEE. CDR3 protein: CASSSYGGREYNSPLHF. The CDR3 DNA is TGTGCCAGCAGCTCTTATGGAGGGAGAGAGTATAATTCACCCCTCCACTTT.

The rearrangement joins TRBV5-8 to TRBJ2-7; D gene ambiguous. Trimming removed 3 bases from V and 2 bases from J, with 9 bases in between. The germline V gene has CDR1 SGHTS and CDR2 YDEGEE. The CDR3 has 13 residues. CDR3 sequence (DNA): TGTGCCAGCAGCTGGCCCGGGCCCTACGAGCAGTACTTC. Amino acid sequence: CASSWPGPYEQYF.

The chain has TRBV9 and TRBJ2-2; TRBD2 matches at 7 bases. The junction had 13 bases not matched to a gene; V was cut back by 4 bases and J by 4 bases. Germline CDR1 reads SGDLS; CDR2 reads YYNGEE. CDR3 length: 17 amino acids. CDR3 DNA: TGTGCCAGCAGCACCCCCCGGGACTACGGGGGCACCGGGGAGCTGTTTTTT. It translates to CASSTPRDYGGTGELFF.

V usage is TRBV7-9 and J usage is TRBJ1-5; D may be TRBD1 (6 bases). CDR1 SEHNR and CDR2 FQNEAQ come from the germline V gene (reference sequence). The CDR3 is 16 residues long. Trimming stripped 5 bases from V and 10 bases from J, with 24 bases between. DNA of the CDR3: TGTGCCAGCAGCCCCCTCGACAGGCCTCAGACCTCTCCCCAGCATTTT. Amino acid sequence: CASSPLDRPQTSPQHF. Complete variable domain (other parts from reference TRBV7-9 and TRBJ1-5): DTGVSQNPRHKITKRGQNVTFRCDPISEHNRLYWYRQTLGQGPEFLTYFQNEAQLEKSRLLSDRFSAERPKGSFSTLEIQRTEQGDSAMYLCASSPLDRPQTSPQHFGDGTRLSIL.